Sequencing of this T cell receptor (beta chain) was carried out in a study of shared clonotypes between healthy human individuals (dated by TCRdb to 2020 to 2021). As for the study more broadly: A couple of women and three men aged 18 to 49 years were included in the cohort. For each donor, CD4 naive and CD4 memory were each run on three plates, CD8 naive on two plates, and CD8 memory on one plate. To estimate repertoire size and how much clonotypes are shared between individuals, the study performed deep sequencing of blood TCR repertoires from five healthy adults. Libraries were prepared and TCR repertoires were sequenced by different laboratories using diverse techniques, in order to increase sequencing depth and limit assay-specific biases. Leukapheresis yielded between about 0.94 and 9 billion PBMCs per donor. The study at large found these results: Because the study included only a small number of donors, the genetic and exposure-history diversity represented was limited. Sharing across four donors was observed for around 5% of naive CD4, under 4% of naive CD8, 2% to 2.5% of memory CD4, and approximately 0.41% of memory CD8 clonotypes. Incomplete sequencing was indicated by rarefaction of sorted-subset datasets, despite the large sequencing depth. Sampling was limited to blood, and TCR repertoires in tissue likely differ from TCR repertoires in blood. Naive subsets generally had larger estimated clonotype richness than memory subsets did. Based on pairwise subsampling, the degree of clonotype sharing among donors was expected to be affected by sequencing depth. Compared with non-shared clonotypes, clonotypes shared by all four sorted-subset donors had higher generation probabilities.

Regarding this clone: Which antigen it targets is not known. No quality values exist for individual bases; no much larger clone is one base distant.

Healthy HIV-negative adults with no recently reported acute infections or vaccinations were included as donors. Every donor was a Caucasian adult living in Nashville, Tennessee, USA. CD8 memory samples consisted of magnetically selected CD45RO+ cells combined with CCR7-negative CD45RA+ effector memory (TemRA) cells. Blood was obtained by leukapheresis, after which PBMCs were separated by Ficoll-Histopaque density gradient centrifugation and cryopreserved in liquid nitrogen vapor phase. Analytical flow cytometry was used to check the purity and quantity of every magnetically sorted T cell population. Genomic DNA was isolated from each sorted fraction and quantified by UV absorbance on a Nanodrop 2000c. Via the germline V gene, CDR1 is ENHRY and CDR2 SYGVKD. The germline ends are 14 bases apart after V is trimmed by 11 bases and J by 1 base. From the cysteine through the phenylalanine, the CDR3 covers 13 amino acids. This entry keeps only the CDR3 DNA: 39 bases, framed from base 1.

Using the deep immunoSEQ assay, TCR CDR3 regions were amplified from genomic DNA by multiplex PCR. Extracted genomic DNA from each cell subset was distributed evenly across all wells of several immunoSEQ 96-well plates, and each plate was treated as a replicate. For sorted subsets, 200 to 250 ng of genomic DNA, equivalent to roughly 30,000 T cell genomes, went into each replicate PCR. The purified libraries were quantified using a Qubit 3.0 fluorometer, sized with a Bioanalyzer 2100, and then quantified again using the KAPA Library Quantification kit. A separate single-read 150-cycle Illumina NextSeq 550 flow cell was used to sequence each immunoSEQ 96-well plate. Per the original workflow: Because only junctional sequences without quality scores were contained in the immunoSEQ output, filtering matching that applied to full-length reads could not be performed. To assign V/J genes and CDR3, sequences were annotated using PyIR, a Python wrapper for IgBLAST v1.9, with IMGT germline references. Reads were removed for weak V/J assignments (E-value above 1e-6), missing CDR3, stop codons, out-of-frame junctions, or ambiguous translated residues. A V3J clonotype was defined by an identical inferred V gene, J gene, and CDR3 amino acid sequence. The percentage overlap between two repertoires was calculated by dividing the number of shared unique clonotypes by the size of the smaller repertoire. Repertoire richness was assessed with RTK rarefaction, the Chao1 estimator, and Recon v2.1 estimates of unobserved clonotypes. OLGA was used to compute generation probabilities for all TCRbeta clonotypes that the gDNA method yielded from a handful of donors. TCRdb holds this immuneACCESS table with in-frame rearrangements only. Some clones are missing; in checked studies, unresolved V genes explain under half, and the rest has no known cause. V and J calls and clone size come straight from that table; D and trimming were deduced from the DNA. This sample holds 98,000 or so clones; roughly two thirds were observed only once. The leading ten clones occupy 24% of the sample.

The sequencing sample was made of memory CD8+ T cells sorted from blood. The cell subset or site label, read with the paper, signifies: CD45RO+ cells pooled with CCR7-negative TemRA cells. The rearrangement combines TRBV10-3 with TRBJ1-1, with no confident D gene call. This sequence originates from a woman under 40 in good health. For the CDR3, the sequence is CAARRDQNTEAFF. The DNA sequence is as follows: TGTGCCGCCCGTAGGGATCAGAACACTGAAGCTTTCTTT.